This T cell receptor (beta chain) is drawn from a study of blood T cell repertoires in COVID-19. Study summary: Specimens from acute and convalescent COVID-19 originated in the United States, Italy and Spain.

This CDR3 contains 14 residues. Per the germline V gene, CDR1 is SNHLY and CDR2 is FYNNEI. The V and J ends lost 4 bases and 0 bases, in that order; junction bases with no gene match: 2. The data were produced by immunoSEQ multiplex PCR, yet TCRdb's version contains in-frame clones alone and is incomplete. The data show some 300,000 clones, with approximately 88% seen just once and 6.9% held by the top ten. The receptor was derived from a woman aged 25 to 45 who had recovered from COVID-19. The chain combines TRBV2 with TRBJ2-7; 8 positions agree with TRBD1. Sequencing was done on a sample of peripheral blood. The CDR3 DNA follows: TGTGCCAGCAGTGTAGACAGGGGCTCCTACGAGCAGTACTTC. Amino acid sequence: CASSVDRGSYEQYF.